Shown below are 2 T cell receptor beta chains from a single sample sequenced in a study of blood T cells in healthy people across ages. PCR was performed a second time for about 7 to 12 cycles using a sample-barcoded 5' primer and a J-beta primer mix. TCRdb re-derived calls from the 5' RACE reads in MiXCR, one entry per CDR3 protein. The data contain 1,500,000 or so distinct CDR3 sequences, 35% to 45% of them singletons. The source material was blood. These receptors originate from a woman between 18 and 30 years old in good health.

This clonotype was detected only a few times. This chain links TRBV4-3 with TRBJ1-5, with a possible D match to TRBD1 (5 bases). There are 15 residues in the CDR3. Germline assignment: CDR1 LGHNA and CDR2 YSLEER. The V end was cut by 0 bases, the J end by 6 bases, with 12 bases between. CDR3 in DNA: TGCGCCAGCAGCCAAGATATCGGGGCAGCTCAGCCCCAGCATTTT. The encoded protein is CASSQDIGAAQPQHF.

This chain joins TRBV20-1 and TRBJ1-4, with D possibly being TRBD1 (5 bases). Germline V gene data show CDR1 as DFQATT and CDR2 as SNEGSKA (reference sequence). The ends were cut back, 3 bases at V and 7 bases at J, with 12 bases in the middle. This CDR3 comprises 13 residues. CDR3 residues: CSASDSFGEKLFF. The CDR3 DNA sequence: TGCAGTGCTAGTGACAGCTTCGGTGAAAAACTGTTTTTT.